This TCR beta chain was recovered during a study of Graves' ophthalmopathy and Graves' hyperthyroidism. Germline CDR1 and CDR2: LNHNV and YYDKDF (reference sequence). This CDR3 has 12 amino acids. Details on this clonotype: At one end the junction does not follow the germline gene, possibly because of a read error.

The TCR beta CDR3 regions underwent amplification from RNA transcripts. The first round was an RT-PCR with HTBI primers, and the second round was a multiplex PCR. TCRdb processed the multiplex PCR reads anew with MiXCR; each CDR3 protein has one entry. This sample carries hundreds of thousands of distinct CDR3 sequences, around 50% of them seen once, and the ten largest clones take roughly 50%. The specimen was peripheral blood. This receptor was obtained from an adult man with Graves' ophthalmopathy. The rearrangement links TRBV15 to TRBJ1-2, with 7 bases aligning to TRBD1. The CDR3 coding sequence is TGTGCCACCAGCAGAGGCGGGACAGACTACGCCTTC. This encodes CATSRGGTDYAF.